Included here is one T cell receptor (beta chain) sequence, with context. This specimen comes from a study of blood T cell repertoires in COVID-19. Study details: The samples span acute and convalescent COVID-19 from the United States, Italy and Spain. T cells, B-cell-depleted T cells, or PBMCs supplied cDNA or gDNA.

Per the study methods: The authors estimated nucleated cell counts from reference gene primer amplification. Clones were read by immunoSEQ multiplex PCR, and TCRdb kept only the in-frame ones, dropping some. That table supplies the V and J calls and clone size; D and trimming were determined from the DNA. The sample carries a few hundred thousand clones, 75% to 85% recorded once. The material sequenced was peripheral blood. This sequence originates from a woman in her forties who had recovered from COVID-19.

CDR3 DNA sequence: TGTGCCAGCAGCTTAGACCCTTGGACAGGATTCTACGAGCAGTACTTC. Translating it yields CASSLDPWTGFYEQYF. This chain joins TRBV11-2 and TRBJ2-7, with TRBD1 matching 7 bases. This CDR3 spans 16 amino acids. V trimming: 0 bases; J trimming: 3 bases; junction bases outside the gene matches: 8. CDR1 is SGHAT and CDR2 is FQNNGV in the germline V gene.